Below, one TCR beta chain is given with its context. Its target is unknown. Generated by immunoSEQ multiplex PCR, the TCRdb table keeps only in-frame clones and is missing some. The top ten hold 4% to 6% of the sample, which has tens of thousands of clones, more than 75% seen once. The data belong to a study of T cell responses to AZD1222 COVID-19 vaccine. Study outcomes and limitations: Increases in Spike-specific TCR breadth and depth were seen after two AZD1222 doses. Recipients of AZD1222 seropositive at baseline numbered only 6 or 7.

The TCR originated in an adult in good health. The sample here was peripheral blood, taken on day 0 of MenACWY control vaccination.

CDR3 protein: CASSRVRNEQYF. DNA of the CDR3: TGTGCCAGCAGCCGGGTACGGAACGAGCAGTACTTC. This sequence joins TRBV6-2 or TRBV6-3 and TRBJ2-7, with D unclear. The germline CDR1 and CDR2 sequences are MNHEY and SVGEGT. The germline V and J ends were trimmed by 6 bases and 5 bases, with 11 bases remaining between them. This CDR3 has 12 residues.